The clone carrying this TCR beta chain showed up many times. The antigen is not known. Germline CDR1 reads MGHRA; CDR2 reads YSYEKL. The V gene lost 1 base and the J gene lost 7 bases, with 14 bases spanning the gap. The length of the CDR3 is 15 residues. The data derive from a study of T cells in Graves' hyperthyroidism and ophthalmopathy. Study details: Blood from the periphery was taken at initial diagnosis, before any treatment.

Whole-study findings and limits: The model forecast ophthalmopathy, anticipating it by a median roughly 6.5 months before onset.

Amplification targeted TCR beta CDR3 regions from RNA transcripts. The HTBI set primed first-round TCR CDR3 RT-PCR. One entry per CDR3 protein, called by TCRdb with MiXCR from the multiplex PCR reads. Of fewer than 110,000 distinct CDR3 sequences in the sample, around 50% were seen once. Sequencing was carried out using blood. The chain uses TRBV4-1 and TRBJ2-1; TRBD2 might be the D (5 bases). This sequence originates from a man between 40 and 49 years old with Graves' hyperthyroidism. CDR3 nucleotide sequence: TGCGCCAGCAGCCAAGGACGGCTAGCCACTAATGAGCAGTTCTTC. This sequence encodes CASSQGRLATNEQFF.